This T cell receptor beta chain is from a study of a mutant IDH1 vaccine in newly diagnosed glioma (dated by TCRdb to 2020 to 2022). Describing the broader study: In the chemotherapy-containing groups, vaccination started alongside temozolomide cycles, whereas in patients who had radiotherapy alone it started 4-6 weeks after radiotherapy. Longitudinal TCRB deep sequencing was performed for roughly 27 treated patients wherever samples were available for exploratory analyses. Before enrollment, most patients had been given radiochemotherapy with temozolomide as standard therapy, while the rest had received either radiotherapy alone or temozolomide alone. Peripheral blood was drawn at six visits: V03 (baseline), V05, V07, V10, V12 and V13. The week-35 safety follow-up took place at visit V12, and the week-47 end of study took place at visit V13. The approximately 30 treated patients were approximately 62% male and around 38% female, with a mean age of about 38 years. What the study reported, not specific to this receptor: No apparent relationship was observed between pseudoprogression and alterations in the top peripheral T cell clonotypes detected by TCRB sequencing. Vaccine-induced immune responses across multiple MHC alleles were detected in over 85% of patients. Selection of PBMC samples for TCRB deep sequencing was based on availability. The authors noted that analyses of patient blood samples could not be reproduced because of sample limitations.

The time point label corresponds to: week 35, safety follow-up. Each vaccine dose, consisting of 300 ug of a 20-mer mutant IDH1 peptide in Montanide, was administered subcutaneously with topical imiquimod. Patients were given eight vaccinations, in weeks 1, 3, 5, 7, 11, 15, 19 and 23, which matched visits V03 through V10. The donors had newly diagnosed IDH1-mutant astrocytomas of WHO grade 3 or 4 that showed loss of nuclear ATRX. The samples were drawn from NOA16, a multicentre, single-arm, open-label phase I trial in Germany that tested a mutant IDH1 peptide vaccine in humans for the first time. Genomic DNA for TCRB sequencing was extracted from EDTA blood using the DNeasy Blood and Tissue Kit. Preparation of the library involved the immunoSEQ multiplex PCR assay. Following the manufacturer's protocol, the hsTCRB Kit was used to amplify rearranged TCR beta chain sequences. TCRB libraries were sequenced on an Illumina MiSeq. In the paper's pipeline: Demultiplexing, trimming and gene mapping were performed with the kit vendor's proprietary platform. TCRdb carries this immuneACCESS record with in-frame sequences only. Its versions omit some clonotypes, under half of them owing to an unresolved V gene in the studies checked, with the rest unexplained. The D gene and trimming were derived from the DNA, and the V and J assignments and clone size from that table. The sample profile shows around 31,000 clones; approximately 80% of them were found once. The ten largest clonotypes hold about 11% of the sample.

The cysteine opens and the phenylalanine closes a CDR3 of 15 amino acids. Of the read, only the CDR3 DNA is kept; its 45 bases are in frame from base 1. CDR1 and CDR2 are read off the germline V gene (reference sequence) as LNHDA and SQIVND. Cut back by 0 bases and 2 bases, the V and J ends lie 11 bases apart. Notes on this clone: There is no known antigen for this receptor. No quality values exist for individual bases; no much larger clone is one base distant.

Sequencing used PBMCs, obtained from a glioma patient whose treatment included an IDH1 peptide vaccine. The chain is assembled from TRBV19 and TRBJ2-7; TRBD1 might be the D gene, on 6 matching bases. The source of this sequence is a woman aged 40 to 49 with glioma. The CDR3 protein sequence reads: CASSIEGQPTYEQYF. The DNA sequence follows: TGTGCCAGTAGTATAGAGGGACAACCTACCTACGAGCAGTACTTC.